This TCR beta chain was sequenced during a study of blood T cell repertoires in COVID-19. Study details: Acute-phase and convalescent COVID-19 samples originated in the United States, Italy and Spain. T cells, B-cell-depleted T cells, or PBMCs supplied cDNA or gDNA.

Losses at the gene ends were 5 bases for V and 8 bases for J; bases not matched to a gene: 6. The CDR3 loop spans 13 amino acids. From germline, CDR1 is SGHKS and CDR2 YYEKEE (reference sequence). Original processing methods: Using reference gene primer amplification, nucleated cell counts were estimated. Sequenced by immunoSEQ multiplex PCR; TCRdb stores in-frame clones only, minus some. V, J and clone size reflect that table, while D and trimming were determined from the DNA. The sample carries 65,000 to 80,000 clones, about 88% recorded once. The chain uses TRBV5-5 and TRBJ2-1; TRBD2 matches at 8 bases. This clonotype originated in a man in his sixties or seventies with active or convalescent COVID-19. The sample comprised peripheral blood. CDR3 nucleotides: TGTGCCAGCAGACCCGGACTAGCCTATGAGCAGTTCTTC. It specifies CASRPGLAYEQFF.